This TCR beta chain appears in the sequencing data of a study of cytomegalovirus exposure and HLA in healthy donors. This PCR relied on a set of 60 Vbeta primers and 13 Jbeta primers. Methods used by the authors: Per a later analysis, the number of unique TCR beta chains was roughly 87 million, of which 9 million to 14 million were shared. Repertoires were generated with immunoSEQ multiplex PCR, while TCRdb's copy carries only in-frame clones and drops some. That table supplies the V and J calls and clone size; D and trimming were determined from the DNA. This repertoire includes 100,000 to 150,000 clones. In germline, CDR1 is LNHNV, CDR2 YYDKDF (reference sequence). The CDR3 is 17 amino acids. Trimming shortened V by 9 bases and J by 0 bases, and 21 bases separated the two germline ends.

This sequence originates from a woman aged 40 to 50 in good health and CMV-seropositive. Sample: PBMCs. This sequence joins TRBV15 and TRBJ1-3, with D tentatively TRBD1 (5 bases). The CDR3 sequence: CATSLEDGGYSGNTIYF. The CDR3 DNA reads as TGTGCCACGAGCCTTGAGGACGGGGGATACTCTGGAAACACCATATATTTT.